This T cell receptor beta chain was found in a study of cytomegalovirus exposure and HLA in healthy donors. On the study more broadly: The early release's HLA-typed donors yielded roughly 85 million unique TCRs. Genetic ancestry analysis placed approximately 80% of the 398 donors that were genotyped in the Caucasian-associated cluster.

In this sample, this clone turned up a few times. The antigen is unknown. It was with 60 Vbeta and 13 Jbeta primers that the PCR ran. Only in-frame clones appear in the TCRdb table, and some are missing; sequencing was by immunoSEQ multiplex PCR. The repertoire holds around 210,000 clones, with around 78% as singletons. Study-wide results and limits: Within an earlier analysis, most TCR beta V segments proved productive either about 87% or about 30% of the time. Upon later analysis, HLA-associated TCR beta chains proved more clonally expanded than other, equally common chains.

V was clipped by 5 bases and J by 6 bases, with 11 bases between them. This CDR3 comprises 13 residues. Looked up from germline, CDR1 is SGHTA and CDR2 is FQGNSA. The chain couples TRBV7-2 to TRBJ2-1; D is unclear. The clonotype comes from a boy aged 5-17 years in good health and CMV-seronegative. Specimen: PBMCs. CDR3 amino acids: CASSTLGANEQFF. The CDR3 DNA sequence: TGTGCCAGCAGCACCCTCGGAGCCAATGAGCAGTTCTTC.